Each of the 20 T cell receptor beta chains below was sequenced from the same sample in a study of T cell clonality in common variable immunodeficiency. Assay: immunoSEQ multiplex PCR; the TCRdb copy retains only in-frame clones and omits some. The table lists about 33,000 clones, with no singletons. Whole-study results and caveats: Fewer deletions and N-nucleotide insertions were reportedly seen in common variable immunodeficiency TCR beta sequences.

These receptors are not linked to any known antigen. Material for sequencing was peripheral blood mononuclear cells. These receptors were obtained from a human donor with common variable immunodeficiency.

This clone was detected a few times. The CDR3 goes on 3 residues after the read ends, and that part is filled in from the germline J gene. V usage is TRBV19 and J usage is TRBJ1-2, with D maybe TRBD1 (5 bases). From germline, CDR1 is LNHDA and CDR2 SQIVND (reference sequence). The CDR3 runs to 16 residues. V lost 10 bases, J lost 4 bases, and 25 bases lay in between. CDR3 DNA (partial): TGTGCCACCCACTGGAAGGATGGACAACCGTCCTATGGC. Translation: CATHWKDGQPSYG. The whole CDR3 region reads CATHWKDGQPSYGYTF.

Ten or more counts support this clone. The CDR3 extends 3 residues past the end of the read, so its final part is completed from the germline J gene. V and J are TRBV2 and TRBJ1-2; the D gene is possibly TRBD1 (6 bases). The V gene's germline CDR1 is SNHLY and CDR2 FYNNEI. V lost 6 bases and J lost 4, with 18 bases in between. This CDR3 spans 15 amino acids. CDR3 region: CASRGGGRGFYGYTF. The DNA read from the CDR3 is TGTGCCAGCAGAGGGGGTGGCAGGGGTTTCTATGGC.

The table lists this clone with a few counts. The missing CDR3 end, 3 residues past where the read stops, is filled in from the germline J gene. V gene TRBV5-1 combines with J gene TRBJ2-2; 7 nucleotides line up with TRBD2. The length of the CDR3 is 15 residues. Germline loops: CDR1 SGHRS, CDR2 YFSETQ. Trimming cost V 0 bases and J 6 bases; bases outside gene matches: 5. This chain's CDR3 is CASSLGTSYAGELFF. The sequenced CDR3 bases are TGCGCCAGCAGCTTGGGGACTAGTTATGCCGGGGAG. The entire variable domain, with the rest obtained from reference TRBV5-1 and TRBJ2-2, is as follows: KAGVTQTPRYLIKTRGQQVTLSCSPISGHRSVSWYQQTPGQGLQFLFEYFSETQRNKGNFPGRFSGRQFSNSRSEMNVSTLELGDSALYLCASSLGTSYAGELFFGEGSRLTVL.

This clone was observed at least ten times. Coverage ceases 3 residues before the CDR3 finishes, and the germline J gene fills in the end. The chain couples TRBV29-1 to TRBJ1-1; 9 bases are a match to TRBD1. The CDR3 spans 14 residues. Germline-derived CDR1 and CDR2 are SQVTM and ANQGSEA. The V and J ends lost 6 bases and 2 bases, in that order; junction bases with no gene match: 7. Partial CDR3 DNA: TGCAGCGTAGCGGACAGGGGAGGAAACACTGAA. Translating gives CSVADRGGNTE. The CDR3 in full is CSVADRGGNTEAFF.

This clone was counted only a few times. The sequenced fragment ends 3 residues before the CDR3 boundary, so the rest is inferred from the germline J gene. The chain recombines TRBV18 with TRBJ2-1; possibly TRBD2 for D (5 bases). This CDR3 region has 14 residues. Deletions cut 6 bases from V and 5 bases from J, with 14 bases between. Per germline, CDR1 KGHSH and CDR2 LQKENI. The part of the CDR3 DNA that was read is TGTGCCAGCTCCGCCGCACCCGGGGACAATGAG. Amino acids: CASSAAPGDNE. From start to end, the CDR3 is CASSAAPGDNEQFF.

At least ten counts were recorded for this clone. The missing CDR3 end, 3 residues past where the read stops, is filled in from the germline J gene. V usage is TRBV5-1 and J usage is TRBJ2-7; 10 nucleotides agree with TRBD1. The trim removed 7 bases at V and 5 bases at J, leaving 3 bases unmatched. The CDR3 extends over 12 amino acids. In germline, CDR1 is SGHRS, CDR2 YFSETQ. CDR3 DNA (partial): TGCGCCAGCGGACAGGGGGTCGACGAG. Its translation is CASGQGVDE. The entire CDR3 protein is CASGQGVDEQYF.

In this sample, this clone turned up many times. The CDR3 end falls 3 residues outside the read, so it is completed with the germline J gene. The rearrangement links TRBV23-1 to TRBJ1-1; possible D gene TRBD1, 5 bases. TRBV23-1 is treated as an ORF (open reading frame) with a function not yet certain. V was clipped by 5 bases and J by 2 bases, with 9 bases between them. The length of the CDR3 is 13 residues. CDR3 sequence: CASSSQGNTEAFF. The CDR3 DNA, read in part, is TGCGCCAGCAGTTCCCAGGGAAACACTGAA.

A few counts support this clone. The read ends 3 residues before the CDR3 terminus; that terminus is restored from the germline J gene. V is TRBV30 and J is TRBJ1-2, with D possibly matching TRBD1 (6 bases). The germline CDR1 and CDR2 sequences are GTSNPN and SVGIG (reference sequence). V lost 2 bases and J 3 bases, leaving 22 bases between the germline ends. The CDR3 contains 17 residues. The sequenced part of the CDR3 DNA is TGTGCCTGGAGTCCGTGGGGGGGACAAGGGATCCACTATGGC. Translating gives CAWSPWGGQGIHYG. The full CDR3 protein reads CAWSPWGGQGIHYGYTF.

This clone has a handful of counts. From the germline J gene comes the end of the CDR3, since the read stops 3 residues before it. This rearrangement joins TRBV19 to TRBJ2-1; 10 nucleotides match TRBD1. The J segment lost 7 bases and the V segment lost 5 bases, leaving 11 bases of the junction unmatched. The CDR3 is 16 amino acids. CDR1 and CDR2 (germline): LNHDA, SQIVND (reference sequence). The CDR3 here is CASSLAGTGVPNEQFF. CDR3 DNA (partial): TGTGCCAGTAGTTTGGCCGGGACAGGGGTTCCGAATGAG.

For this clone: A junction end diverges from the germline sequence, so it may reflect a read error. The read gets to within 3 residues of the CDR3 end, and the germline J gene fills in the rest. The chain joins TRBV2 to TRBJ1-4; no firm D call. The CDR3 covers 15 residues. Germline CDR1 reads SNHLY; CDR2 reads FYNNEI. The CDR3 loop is CASSGVAGTKEKLFF. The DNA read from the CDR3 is TGTGCCTCCAGCGGTGTCGCCGGAACTAAGGAAAAA.

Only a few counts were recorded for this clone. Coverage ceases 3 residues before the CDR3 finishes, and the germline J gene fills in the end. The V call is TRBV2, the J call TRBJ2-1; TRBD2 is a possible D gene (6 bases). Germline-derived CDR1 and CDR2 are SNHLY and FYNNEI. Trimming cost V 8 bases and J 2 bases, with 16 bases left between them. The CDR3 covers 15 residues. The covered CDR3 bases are TGTGCCAGCCTCTTCTTCGGGGGACCCTACAATGAG. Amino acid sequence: CASLFFGGPYNE. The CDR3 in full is CASLFFGGPYNEQFF.

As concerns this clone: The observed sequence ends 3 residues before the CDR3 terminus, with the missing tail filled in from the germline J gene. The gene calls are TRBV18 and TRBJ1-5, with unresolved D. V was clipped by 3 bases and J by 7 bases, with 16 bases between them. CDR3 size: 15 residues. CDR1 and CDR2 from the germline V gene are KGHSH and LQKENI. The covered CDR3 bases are TGTGCCAGCTCACCGGGTGGAGGCGGGAAGCAGCCC. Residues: CASSPGGGGKQP. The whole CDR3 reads CASSPGGGGKQPQHF.

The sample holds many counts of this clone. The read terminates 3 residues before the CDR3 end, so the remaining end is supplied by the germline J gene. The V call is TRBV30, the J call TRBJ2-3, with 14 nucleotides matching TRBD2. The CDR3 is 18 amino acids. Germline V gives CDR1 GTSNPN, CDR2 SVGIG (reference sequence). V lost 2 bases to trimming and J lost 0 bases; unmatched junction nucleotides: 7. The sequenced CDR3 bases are TGTGCCTGGAGTTTGACTAGCGGGGGGGCCCTCAGCACAGATACG. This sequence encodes CAWSLTSGGALSTDT. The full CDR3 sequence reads CAWSLTSGGALSTDTQYF.

CDR3 residues: CASDLGQGQETQYF. The covered CDR3 bases are TGCGCCAGCGACCTTGGGCAGGGCCAAGAGACC. This chain connects TRBV5-1 to TRBJ2-5, with D possibly matching TRBD1 (5 bases). Coverage ceases 3 residues before the CDR3 finishes, and the germline J gene fills in the end. Germline V lookup: CDR1 SGHRS, CDR2 YFSETQ. The V and J ends lost 7 bases and 1 base respectively, with 14 bases between them. This CDR3 comprises 14 residues.

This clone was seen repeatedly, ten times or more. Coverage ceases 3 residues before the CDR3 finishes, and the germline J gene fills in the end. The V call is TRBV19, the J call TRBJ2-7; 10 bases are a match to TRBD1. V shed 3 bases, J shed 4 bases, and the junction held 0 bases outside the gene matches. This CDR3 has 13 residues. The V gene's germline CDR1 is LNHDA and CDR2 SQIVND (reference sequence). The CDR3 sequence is CASSMGQGYEQYF. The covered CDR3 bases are TGTGCCAGTAGTATGGGACAGGGGTACGAG.

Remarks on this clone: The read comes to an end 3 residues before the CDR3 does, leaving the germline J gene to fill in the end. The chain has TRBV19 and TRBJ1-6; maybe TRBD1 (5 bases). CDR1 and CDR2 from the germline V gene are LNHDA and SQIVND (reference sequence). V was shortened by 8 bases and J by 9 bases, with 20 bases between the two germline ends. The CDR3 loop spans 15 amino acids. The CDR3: CASPGLPFRCSPLHF. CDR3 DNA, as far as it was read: TGTGCCAGTCCGGGACTCCCCTTTAGGTGTTCACCC.

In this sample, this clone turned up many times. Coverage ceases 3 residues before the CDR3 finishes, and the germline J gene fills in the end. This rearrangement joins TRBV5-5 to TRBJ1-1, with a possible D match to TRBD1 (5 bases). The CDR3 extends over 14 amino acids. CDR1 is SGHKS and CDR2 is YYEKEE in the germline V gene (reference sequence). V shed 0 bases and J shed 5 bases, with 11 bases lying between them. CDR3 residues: CASSLEQEGTEAFF. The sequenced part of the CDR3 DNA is TGTGCCAGCAGCTTGGAGCAGGAGGGGACTGAA.

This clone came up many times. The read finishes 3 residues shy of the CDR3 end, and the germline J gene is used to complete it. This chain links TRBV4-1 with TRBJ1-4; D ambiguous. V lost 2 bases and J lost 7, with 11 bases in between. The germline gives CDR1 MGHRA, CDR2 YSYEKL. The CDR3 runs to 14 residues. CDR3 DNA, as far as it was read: TGCGCCAGCAGCCAACCTTTTAGGGCTGAAAAA. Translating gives CASSQPFRAEK. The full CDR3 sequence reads CASSQPFRAEKLFF.

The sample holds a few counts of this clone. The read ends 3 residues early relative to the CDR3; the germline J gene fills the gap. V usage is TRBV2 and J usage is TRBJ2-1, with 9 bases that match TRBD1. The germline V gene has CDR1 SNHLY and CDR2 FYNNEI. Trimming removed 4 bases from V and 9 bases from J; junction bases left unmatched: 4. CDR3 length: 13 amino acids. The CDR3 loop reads CASSGDRVREQFF. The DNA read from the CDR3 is TGTGCCAGCAGTGGGGACAGGGTGCGTGAG.

CDR3 residues: CASSTGTGTNYGYTF. CDR3 DNA, as far as it was read: TGTGCCAGCTCAACCGGGACAGGGACTAACTATGGC. V and J are TRBV18 and TRBJ1-2, with TRBD1 matching 9 bases. Read sequence stops 3 residues before the CDR3 end, and the germline J gene provides the missing end. The length of the CDR3 is 15 residues. The germline CDR1 and CDR2 sequences are KGHSH and LQKENI. V lost 5 bases, J lost 0 bases, and 4 bases stayed unmatched.